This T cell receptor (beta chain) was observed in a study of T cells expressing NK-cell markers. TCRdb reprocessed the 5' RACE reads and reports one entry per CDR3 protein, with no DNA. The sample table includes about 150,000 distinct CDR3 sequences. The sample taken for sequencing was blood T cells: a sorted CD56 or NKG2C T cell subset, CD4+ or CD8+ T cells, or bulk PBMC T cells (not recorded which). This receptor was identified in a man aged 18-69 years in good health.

CDR3 sequence: CASSYSDRGQETQYF. The V and J genes are TRBV6-5 and TRBJ2-5; TCRdb picks TRBD1, but there is no DNA to check that call. The CDR3 covers 15 residues. CDR1 is MNHEY, CDR2 SVGAGI, per germline.